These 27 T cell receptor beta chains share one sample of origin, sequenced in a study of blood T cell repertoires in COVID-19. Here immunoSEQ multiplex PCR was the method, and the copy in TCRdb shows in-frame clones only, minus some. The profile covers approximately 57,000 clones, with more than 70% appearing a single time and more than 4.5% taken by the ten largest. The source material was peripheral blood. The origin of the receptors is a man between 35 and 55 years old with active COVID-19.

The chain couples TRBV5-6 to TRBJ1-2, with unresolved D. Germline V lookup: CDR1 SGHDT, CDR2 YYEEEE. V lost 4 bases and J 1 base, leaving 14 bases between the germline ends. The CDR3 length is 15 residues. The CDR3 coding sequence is TGTGCCAGCAGCCCACAGCCCCGCTTTAACTATGGCTACACCTTC. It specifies CASSPQPRFNYGYTF.

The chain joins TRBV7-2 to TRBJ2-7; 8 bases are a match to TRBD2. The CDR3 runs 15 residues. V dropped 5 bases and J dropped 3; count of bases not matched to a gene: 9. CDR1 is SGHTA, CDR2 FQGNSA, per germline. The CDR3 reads CASSPTAGDFYEQYF. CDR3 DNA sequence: TGTGCCAGCAGCCCCACAGCGGGAGACTTCTACGAGCAGTACTTC. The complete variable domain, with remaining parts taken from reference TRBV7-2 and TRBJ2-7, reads GAGVSQSPSNKVTEKGKDVELRCDPISGHTALYWYRQSLGQGLEFLIYFQGNSAPDKSGLPSDRFSAERTGGSVSTLTIQRTQQEDSAVYLCASSPTAGDFYEQYFGPGTRLTVT.

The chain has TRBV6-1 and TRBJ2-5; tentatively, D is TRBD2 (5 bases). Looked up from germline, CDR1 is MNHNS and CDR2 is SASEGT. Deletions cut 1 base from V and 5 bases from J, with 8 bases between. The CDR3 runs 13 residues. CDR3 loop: CASSEEPGETQYF. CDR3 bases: TGTGCCAGCAGTGAAGAGCCGGGGGAGACCCAGTACTTC.

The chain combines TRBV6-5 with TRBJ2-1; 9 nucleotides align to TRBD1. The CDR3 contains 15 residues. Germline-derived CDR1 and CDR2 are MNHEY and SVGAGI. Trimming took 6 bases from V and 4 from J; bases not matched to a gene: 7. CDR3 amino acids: CASSRQGGGYNEQFF. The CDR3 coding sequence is TGTGCCAGCAGCAGACAGGGGGGAGGTTACAATGAGCAGTTCTTC.

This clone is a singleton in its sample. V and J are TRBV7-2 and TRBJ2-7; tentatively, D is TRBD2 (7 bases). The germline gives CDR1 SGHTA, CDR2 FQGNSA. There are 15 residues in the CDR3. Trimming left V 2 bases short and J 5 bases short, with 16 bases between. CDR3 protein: CASSLRGARKHEQYF. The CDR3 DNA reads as TGTGCCAGCAGCTTACGGGGGGCGCGGAAACACGAGCAGTACTTC.

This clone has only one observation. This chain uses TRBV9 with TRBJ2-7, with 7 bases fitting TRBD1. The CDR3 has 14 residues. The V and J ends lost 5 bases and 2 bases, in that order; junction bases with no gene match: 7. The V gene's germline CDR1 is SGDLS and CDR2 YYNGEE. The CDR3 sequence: CASRAWTGPYEQYF. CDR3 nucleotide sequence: TGTGCCAGCAGGGCGTGGACAGGCCCCTACGAGCAGTACTTC.

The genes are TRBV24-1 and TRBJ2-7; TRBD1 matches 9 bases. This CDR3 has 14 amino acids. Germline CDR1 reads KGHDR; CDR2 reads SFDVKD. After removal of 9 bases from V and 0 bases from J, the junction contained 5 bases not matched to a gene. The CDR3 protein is CATGPGQGSYEQYF. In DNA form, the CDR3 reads TGTGCCACCGGACCGGGACAGGGCTCCTACGAGCAGTACTTC.

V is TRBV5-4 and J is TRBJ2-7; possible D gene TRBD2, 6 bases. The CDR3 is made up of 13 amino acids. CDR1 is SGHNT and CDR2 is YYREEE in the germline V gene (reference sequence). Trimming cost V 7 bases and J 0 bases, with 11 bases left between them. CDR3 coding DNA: TGTGCCAGCCGTAGCGGACTCTCCTACGAGCAGTACTTC. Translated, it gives CASRSGLSYEQYF.

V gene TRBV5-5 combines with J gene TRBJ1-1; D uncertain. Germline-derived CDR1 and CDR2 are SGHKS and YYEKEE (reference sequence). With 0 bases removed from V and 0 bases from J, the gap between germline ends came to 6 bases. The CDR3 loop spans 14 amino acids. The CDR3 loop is CASSLDLVNTEAFF. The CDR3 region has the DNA TGTGCCAGCAGCTTGGATTTAGTGAACACTGAAGCTTTCTTT.

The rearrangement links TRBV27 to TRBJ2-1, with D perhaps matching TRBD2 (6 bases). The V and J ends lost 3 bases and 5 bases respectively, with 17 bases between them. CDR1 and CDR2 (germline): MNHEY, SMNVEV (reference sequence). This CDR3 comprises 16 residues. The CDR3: CASSLVPGEFDNEQFF. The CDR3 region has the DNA TGTGCCAGCAGTTTGGTCCCGGGGGAGTTCGACAATGAGCAGTTCTTC.

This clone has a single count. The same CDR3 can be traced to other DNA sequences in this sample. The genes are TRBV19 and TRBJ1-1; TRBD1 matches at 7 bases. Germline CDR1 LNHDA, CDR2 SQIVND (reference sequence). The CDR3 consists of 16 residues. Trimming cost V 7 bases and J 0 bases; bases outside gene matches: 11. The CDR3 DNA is TGTGCCAGTAATCCCAGGGGGGAACCGATGAACACTGAAGCTTTCTTT. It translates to CASNPRGEPMNTEAFF. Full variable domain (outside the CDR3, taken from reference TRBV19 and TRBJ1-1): DGGITQSPKYLFRKEGQNVTLSCEQNLNHDAMYWYRQDPGQGLRLIYYSQIVNDFQKGDIAEGYSVSREKKESFPLTVTSAQKNPTAFYLCASNPRGEPMNTEAFFGQGTRLTVV.

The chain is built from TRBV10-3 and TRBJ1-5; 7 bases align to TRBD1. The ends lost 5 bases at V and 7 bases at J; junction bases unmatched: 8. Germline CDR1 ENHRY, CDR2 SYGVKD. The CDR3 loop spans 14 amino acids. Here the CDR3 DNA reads TGTGCCATCAGTCAAGAGGGACAGCCCCAGCCCCAGCATTTT. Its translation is CAISQEGQPQPQHF.

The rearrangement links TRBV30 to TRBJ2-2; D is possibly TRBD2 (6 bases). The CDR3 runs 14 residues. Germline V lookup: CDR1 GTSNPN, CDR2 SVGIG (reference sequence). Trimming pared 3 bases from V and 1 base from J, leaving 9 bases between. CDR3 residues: CAWRRRGNTGELFF. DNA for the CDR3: TGTGCCTGGAGAAGGAGGGGGAACACCGGGGAGCTGTTTTTT.

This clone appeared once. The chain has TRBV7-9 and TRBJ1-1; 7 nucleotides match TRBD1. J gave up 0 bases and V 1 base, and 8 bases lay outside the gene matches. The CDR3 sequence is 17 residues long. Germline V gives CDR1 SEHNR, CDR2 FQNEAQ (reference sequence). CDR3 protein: CASSLVIGGQLNTEAFF. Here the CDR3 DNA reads TGTGCCAGCAGCTTAGTAATAGGGGGCCAGTTGAACACTGAAGCTTTCTTT. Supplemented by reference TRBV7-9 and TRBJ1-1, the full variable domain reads DTGVSQNPRHKITKRGQNVTFRCDPISEHNRLYWYRQTLGQGPEFLTYFQNEAQLEKSRLLSDRFSAERPKGSFSTLEIQRTEQGDSAMYLCASSLVIGGQLNTEAFFGQGTRLTVV.

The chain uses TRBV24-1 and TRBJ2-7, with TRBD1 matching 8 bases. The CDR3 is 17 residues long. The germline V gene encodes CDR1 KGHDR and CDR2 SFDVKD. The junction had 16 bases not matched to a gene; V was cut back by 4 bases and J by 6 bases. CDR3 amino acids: CATSDPLQGSGTGEQYF. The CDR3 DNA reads TGTGCCACCAGTGACCCACTACAGGGCTCCGGGACAGGCGAGCAGTACTTC.

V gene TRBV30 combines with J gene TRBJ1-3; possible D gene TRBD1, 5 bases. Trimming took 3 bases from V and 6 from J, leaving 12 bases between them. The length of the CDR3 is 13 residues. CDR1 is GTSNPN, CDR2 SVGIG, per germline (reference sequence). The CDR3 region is CAWRMWGQNTIYF. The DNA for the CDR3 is TGTGCCTGGAGAATGTGGGGCCAAAACACCATATATTTT.

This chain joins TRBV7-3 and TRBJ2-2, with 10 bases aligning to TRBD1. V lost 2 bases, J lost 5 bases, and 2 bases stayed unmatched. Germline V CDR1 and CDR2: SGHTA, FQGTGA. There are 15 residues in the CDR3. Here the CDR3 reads CASSLLDRGTGELFF. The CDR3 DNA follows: TGTGCCAGCAGCTTATTGGACAGGGGGACCGGGGAGCTGTTTTTT.

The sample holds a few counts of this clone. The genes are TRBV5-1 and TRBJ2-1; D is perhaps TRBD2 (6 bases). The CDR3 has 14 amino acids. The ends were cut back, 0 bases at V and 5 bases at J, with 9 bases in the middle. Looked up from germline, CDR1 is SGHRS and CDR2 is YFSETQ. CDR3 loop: CASSLAGDDNEQFF. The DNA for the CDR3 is TGCGCCAGCAGCTTGGCGGGAGACGACAATGAGCAGTTCTTC.

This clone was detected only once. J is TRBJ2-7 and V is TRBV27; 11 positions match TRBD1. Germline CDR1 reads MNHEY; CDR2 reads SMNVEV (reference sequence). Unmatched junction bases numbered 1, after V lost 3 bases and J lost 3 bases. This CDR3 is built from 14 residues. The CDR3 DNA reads TGTGCCAGCAGTTTGGGACAGGGGGGCTACGAGCAGTACTTC. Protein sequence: CASSLGQGGYEQYF.

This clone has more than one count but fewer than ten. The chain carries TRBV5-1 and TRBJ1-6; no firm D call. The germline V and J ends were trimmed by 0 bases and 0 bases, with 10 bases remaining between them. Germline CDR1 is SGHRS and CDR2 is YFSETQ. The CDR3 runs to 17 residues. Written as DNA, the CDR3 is TGCGCCAGCAGCTTGGAAACGCCGGGCTCCTATAATTCACCCCTCCACTTT. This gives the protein CASSLETPGSYNSPLHF.

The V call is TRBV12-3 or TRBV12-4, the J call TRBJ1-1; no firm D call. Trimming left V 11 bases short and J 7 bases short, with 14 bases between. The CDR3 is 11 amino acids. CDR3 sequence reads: CAASGYDEAFF. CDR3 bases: TGTGCCGCCTCAGGTTATGATGAAGCTTTCTTT.

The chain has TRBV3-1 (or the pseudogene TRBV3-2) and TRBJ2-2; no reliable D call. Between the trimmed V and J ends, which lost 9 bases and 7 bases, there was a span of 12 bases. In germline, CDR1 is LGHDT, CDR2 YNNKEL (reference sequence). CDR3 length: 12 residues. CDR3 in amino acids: CASLGGGGELFF. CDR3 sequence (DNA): TGTGCCAGTTTAGGCGGCGGCGGGGAGCTGTTTTTT.

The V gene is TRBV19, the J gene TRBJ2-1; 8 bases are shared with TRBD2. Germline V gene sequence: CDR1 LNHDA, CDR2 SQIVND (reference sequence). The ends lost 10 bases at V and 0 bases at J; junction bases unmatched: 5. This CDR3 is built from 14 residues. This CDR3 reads CATDSGSSYNEQFF. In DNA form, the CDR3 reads TGTGCCACTGACAGCGGGAGCTCCTACAATGAGCAGTTCTTC.

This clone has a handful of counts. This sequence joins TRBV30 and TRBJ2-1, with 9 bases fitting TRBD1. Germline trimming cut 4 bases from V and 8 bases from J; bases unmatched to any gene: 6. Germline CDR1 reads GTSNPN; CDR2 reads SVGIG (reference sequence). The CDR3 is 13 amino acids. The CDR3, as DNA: TGTGCCTGGAAACAGGGGGCAAGGGATGAGCAGTTCTTC. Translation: CAWKQGARDEQFF.

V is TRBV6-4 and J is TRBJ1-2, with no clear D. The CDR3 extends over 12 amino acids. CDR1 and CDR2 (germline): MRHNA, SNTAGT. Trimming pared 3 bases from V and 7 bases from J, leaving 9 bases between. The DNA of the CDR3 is TGTGCCAGCAGTGATTCAGGATCTGGCTACACCTTC. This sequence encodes CASSDSGSGYTF.

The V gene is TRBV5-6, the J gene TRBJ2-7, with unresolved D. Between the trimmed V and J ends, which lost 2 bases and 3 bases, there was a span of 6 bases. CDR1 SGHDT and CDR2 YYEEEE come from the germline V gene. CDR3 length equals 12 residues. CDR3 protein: CASSLINYEQYF. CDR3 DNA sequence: TGTGCCAGCAGCTTAATTAACTACGAGCAGTACTTC.

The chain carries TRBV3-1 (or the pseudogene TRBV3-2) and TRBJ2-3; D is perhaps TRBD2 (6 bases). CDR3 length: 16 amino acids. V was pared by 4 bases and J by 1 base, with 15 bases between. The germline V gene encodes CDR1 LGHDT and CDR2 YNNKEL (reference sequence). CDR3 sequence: CASSPPDGRRTDTQYF. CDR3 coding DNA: TGTGCCAGCAGCCCCCCCGACGGGAGACGCACAGATACGCAGTATTTT.